This entry features one T cell receptor (beta chain) sequence. Its antigen is still unknown. PCR was performed using 60 Vbeta and 13 Jbeta primers. Some clones are missing from TCRdb's copy, which holds only in-frame ones; the method was immunoSEQ multiplex PCR. This sample has some 150,000 clones, with around 72% found just once. Trimming took 2 bases from V and 1 from J; bases not matched to a gene: 9. The CDR3 totals 20 residues. From germline, CDR1 is MGHRA and CDR2 YSYEKL. The data were taken from a study of cytomegalovirus exposure and HLA in healthy donors. Findings of the study overall: In terms of immune exposure information, only CMV serostatus was available.

Sequenced: PBMCs. The source of this sequence is a man in his forties in good health and CMV-seronegative. The J gene is TRBJ2-1, the V gene TRBV4-1, with TRBD2 matching 15 bases. The CDR3 nucleotides are TGCGCCAGCAGCCAACTTGGACTAGCGGGGGGGTCCTCTTCCTACAATGAGCAGTTCTTC. This translates into CASSQLGLAGGSSSYNEQFF.